The next 29 T cell receptor beta chains were all read from a single sample in a study of CD8 T cells in ankylosing spondylitis. TCRdb reanalysed the 5' RACE reads using MiXCR and keeps one entry per CDR3 protein. This sample has hundreds of thousands of distinct CDR3 sequences, with about 9.1% found just once. The source material was blood, either unsorted or a sorted T cell fraction (not recorded which). Source of these receptors: a male donor with ankylosing spondylitis or in good health (not recorded which).

Concerning this clonotype itself: A much larger clone differs from this one at a single base, so this may be a read error. The gene calls are TRBV10-3 and TRBJ2-1; the D is unclear. This CDR3 has 12 amino acids. V shed 5 bases and J shed 8 bases, with 10 bases lying between them. The V gene's germline CDR1 is ENHRY and CDR2 SYGVKD. The CDR3 is CAISQDRDEQFF. CDR3 sequence (DNA): TGTGCCATCAGTCAGGACCGCGATGAGCAGTTCTTC.

The table lists this clonotype with a few counts. The gene calls are TRBV27 and TRBJ1-2; TRBD1 agrees at 11 bases. CDR1 MNHEY and CDR2 SMNVEV come from the germline V gene (reference sequence). The CDR3 loop spans 15 amino acids. Unmatched junction bases numbered 8, after V lost 4 bases and J lost 7 bases. The CDR3: CASSSPGQGAFGYTF. In DNA, the CDR3 is TGTGCCAGCAGTTCCCCCGGACAGGGGGCGTTTGGCTACACCTTC.

This clonotype was found a few times. This CDR3 is CASSLRGGDQPQHF. For the CDR3, the DNA is TGTGCCAGCAGCTTACGGGGGGGAGATCAGCCCCAGCATTTT. The genes are TRBV7-2 and TRBJ1-5; weak D call: TRBD1 (5 bases). CDR1 SGHTA and CDR2 FQGNSA come from the germline V gene. The V and J ends lost 2 bases and 5 bases respectively, with 10 bases between them. The CDR3 is 14 amino acids.

This clonotype was picked up many times. This chain uses TRBV5-6 with TRBJ1-1; 7 bases are a match to TRBD1. The J segment lost 0 bases and the V segment lost 4 bases, leaving 6 bases of the junction unmatched. Germline V gene lookup returns CDR1 SGHDT and CDR2 YYEEEE. The CDR3 length is 15 residues. Here the CDR3 reads CASSPRQGLNTEAFF. CDR3 nucleotide sequence: TGTGCCAGCAGCCCGCGACAGGGACTGAACACTGAAGCTTTCTTT.

CDR3 residues: CASSPEGVSYNEQFF. The CDR3 bases are TGCGCCAGCAGCCCGGAGGGGGTCTCCTACAATGAGCAGTTCTTC. The chain employs TRBV4-1 and TRBJ2-1, with D perhaps given as TRBD1 or TRBD2 (6 bases each). The CDR3 runs to 15 residues. The V gene's germline CDR1 is MGHRA and CDR2 YSYEKL. V was shortened by 4 bases and J by 0 bases, with 10 bases between the two germline ends.

This clonotype has a count of ten or more. This sequence joins TRBV4-3 and TRBJ2-3, with D possibly TRBD1 on 5 matching bases. The CDR3 is 15 amino acids. The germline gives CDR1 LGHNA, CDR2 YSLEER. Trimming removed 3 bases at V and 2 bases at J, with 12 bases between. Written as DNA, the CDR3 is TGCGCCAGCAGCCATCAGGGCAAGAACACAGATACGCAGTATTTT. Translated: CASSHQGKNTDTQYF.

In its sample, this clonotype was seen a few times. The rearrangement uses TRBV20-1 and TRBJ2-1; TRBD2 aligns across 8 bases. This CDR3 spans 15 amino acids. The J segment lost 3 bases and the V segment lost 5 bases, leaving 9 bases of the junction unmatched. Germline CDR1 and CDR2: DFQATT and SNEGSKA (reference sequence). The CDR3 here is CSAPRVSGSYNEQFF. The CDR3 DNA sequence: TGCAGTGCTCCCCGGGTAAGCGGGAGCTACAATGAGCAGTTCTTC.

This clonotype was seen repeatedly, ten times or more. The CDR3 sequence is CSAPGTLGSTEAFF. CDR3 sequence (DNA): TGCAGTGCCCCCGGGACCCTCGGGAGCACTGAAGCTTTCTTT. The chain uses TRBV20-1 and TRBJ1-1, with TRBD1 as a possible D gene (5 bases). Germline V CDR1 and CDR2: DFQATT, SNEGSKA (reference sequence). Trimming took 6 bases from V and 4 from J, leaving 18 bases between them. The CDR3 length is 14 residues.

This clonotype was counted at least ten times. The chain couples TRBV6-2 or TRBV6-3 to TRBJ2-7; 9 positions agree with TRBD2. Germline V gene sequence: CDR1 MNHEY, CDR2 SVGEGT. The CDR3 is made up of 15 amino acids. The trim removed 4 bases at V and 6 bases at J, leaving 10 bases unmatched. This CDR3 reads CASSFLAGTPGEQYF. CDR3 in DNA: TGTGCCAGCAGTTTTCTAGCGGGGACTCCAGGCGAGCAGTACTTC.

The rearrangement links TRBV11-3 to TRBJ2-2, with D perhaps given as TRBD1 or TRBD2 (5 bases each). The CDR3 totals 15 residues. CDR1 is SGHNT, CDR2 YENEEA, per germline. Trimming removed 7 bases at V and 4 bases at J, with 16 bases between. The DNA for the CDR3 is TGTGCCAGCACCTTCTCGGGGCTCGGCACCGGGGAGCTGTTTTTT. As protein: CASTFSGLGTGELFF.

This clonotype was recorded at least ten times. The genes are TRBV5-6 and TRBJ2-1; D not resolved. Germline CDR1 and CDR2: SGHDT and YYEEEE. Trimming took 4 bases from V and 8 from J, leaving 7 bases between them. This CDR3 spans 11 amino acids. CDR3: CASSRSYEQFF. The CDR3 nucleotides are TGTGCCAGCAGCCGAAGCTATGAGCAGTTCTTC.

This chain joins TRBV7-6 and TRBJ2-5, with a tentative D call TRBD2 (6 bases). Trimming pared 5 bases from V and 4 bases from J, leaving 14 bases between. The CDR3 runs to 14 residues. Germline assignment: CDR1 SGHVS and CDR2 FNYEAQ. CDR3 sequence reads: CASSPTSILETQYF. DNA for the CDR3: TGTGCCAGCAGCCCCACTAGCATTCTAGAGACCCAGTACTTC.

This clonotype was observed many times. This CDR3 is CASSKQGDTQYF. In DNA, the CDR3 is TGTGCCAGCAGCAAGCAGGGAGATACGCAGTATTTT. The V call is TRBV14, the J call TRBJ2-3; TRBD1 is a possible D gene (5 bases). V gave up 5 bases and J gave up 5 bases, with 8 bases separating them. Germline assignment: CDR1 SGHDN and CDR2 FVKESK. CDR3 length equals 12 residues.

This rearrangement joins TRBV7-2 to TRBJ2-7; D is unresolved. From germline, CDR1 is SGHTA and CDR2 FQGNSA. This CDR3 contains 15 residues. Between the trimmed V and J ends, which lost 0 bases and 0 bases, there was a span of 9 bases. CDR3 residues: CASSLAPGSSYEQYF. CDR3 coding DNA: TGTGCCAGCAGCTTAGCGCCGGGCTCCTCCTACGAGCAGTACTTC.

This chain joins TRBV12-3 or TRBV12-4 and TRBJ1-1; D unclear. V shed 10 bases and J shed 1 base, with 10 bases lying between them. The CDR3 runs 12 residues. CDR3 loop: CATNMGNTEAFF. The CDR3, as DNA: TGTGCCACCAATATGGGGAACACTGAAGCTTTCTTT.

Many counts were recorded for this clonotype. V and J are TRBV7-6 and TRBJ2-2, with D tentatively TRBD2 (6 bases). V shed 0 bases and J shed 1 base, with 12 bases lying between them. This CDR3 contains 17 residues. Per the germline V gene, CDR1 is SGHVS and CDR2 is FNYEAQ. The CDR3 is CASSLARGLKNTGELFF. For the CDR3, the DNA is TGTGCCAGCAGCTTAGCGCGGGGACTCAAGAACACCGGGGAGCTGTTTTTT.

This clonotype was recorded a few times. The chain links TRBV6-1 to TRBJ2-5, with D possibly TRBD2 on 5 matching bases. V was trimmed by 6 bases and J by 2 bases, leaving 25 bases between them. The germline CDR1 and CDR2 sequences are MNHNS and SASEGT. CDR3 length equals 18 residues. The CDR3 region is CASSPEGVALEFQETQYF. The CDR3 DNA follows: TGTGCCAGCAGCCCCGAGGGCGTCGCCCTCGAGTTTCAAGAGACCCAGTACTTC.

This clonotype has only a few counts. CDR3 sequence reads: CASSPPWTILGGPYEQYF. The CDR3 coding sequence is TGCGCCAGCAGCCCCCCTTGGACGATTCTCGGGGGACCCTACGAGCAGTACTTC. The V gene is TRBV5-1, the J gene TRBJ2-7, with a possible D match to TRBD2 (6 bases). Germline CDR1 SGHRS, CDR2 YFSETQ. The CDR3 runs to 18 residues. V lost 4 bases and J lost 2, with 25 bases in between.

The rearrangement uses TRBV5-1 and TRBJ2-7, with D perhaps matching TRBD1 (5 bases). Germline values: CDR1 SGHRS, CDR2 YFSETQ. V was pared by 4 bases and J by 5 bases, with 16 bases between. CDR3 length: 14 amino acids. DNA of the CDR3: TGCGCCAGCAGCCCGGTCCAGGGAAGAAACGAGCAGTACTTC. Its translation is CASSPVQGRNEQYF.

This clonotype was observed many times. CDR3 loop: CSARGGRTYNEQFF. In DNA, the CDR3 is TGCAGTGCTAGAGGCGGGAGAACCTACAATGAGCAGTTCTTC. The chain is built from TRBV20-1 and TRBJ2-1; 7 bases are shared with TRBD2. Looked up from germline, CDR1 is DFQATT and CDR2 is SNEGSKA (reference sequence). V lost 1 base, J lost 2 bases, and 2 bases stayed unmatched. The CDR3 totals 14 residues.

This clonotype was recorded once. A much larger clone differs by one base, so this may be a read error. V is TRBV5-4 and J is TRBJ1-3; no reliable D call. This CDR3 spans 19 amino acids. The germline CDR1 and CDR2 sequences are SGHNT and YYREEE (reference sequence). In DNA, the CDR3 is TGTGCCAGCAGCTTGAGGTCTGACCTTTACTTACCCTCTGGAAACCCCATATATTTT. This sequence encodes CASSLRSDLYLPSGNPIYF.

This clonotype was counted many times. The chain is built from TRBV20-1 and TRBJ1-2; TRBD1 is a possible D gene (5 bases). The V gene lost 6 bases and the J gene lost 8 bases, with 10 bases spanning the gap. The CDR3 is 10 residues long. The germline gives CDR1 DFQATT, CDR2 SNEGSKA (reference sequence). CDR3 amino acids: CSAPRDGYTF. CDR3 bases: TGCAGTGCCCCCAGGGACGGCTACACCTTC.

This clonotype was detected many times. This sequence joins TRBV5-1 and TRBJ2-3; a possible D gene is TRBD2 (6 bases). Germline CDR1 and CDR2: SGHRS and YFSETQ. This CDR3 has 13 amino acids. Trimming shortened V by 2 bases and J by 5 bases, and 9 bases separated the two germline ends. CDR3 region: CASSFIGGDTQYF. The DNA for the CDR3 is TGCGCCAGCAGCTTCATCGGGGGAGATACGCAGTATTTT. Combining the CDR3 with reference TRBV5-1 and TRBJ2-3 gives the whole variable domain KAGVTQTPRYLIKTRGQQVTLSCSPISGHRSVSWYQQTPGQGLQFLFEYFSETQRNKGNFPGRFSGRQFSNSRSEMNVSTLELGDSALYLCASSFIGGDTQYFGPGTRLTVL.

In this sample, this clonotype turned up many times. This chain uses TRBV7-9 with TRBJ1-1; D call uncertain. This CDR3 spans 14 amino acids. Germline V CDR1 and CDR2: SEHNR, FQNEAQ (reference sequence). Trimming cost V 1 base and J 5 bases, with 11 bases left between them. The CDR3 spells CASSLGSSGTEAFF. The CDR3 DNA follows: TGTGCCAGCAGCTTAGGATCCTCGGGGACTGAAGCTTTCTTT.

This clonotype occurred a few times. The chain uses TRBV20-1 and TRBJ2-1, with TRBD2 identical over 11 bases. The CDR3 length is 14 residues. After removal of 4 bases from V and 6 bases from J, the junction contained 5 bases not matched to a gene. CDR1 is DFQATT and CDR2 is SNEGSKA in the germline V gene (reference sequence). This chain's CDR3 is CSAISGGGVNEQFF. The CDR3 region has the DNA TGCAGTGCTATTAGCGGGGGGGGAGTCAATGAGCAGTTCTTC.

This clonotype has just a few counts. The chain carries TRBV4-3 and TRBJ2-3, with 11 bases that match TRBD1. The CDR3 extends over 16 amino acids. The germline CDR1 and CDR2 sequences are LGHNA and YSLEER. V shed 3 bases, J shed 6 bases, and the junction held 8 bases outside the gene matches. The CDR3 loop is CASSHYIGQGADTQYF. The CDR3 nucleotides are TGCGCCAGCAGCCATTACATCGGACAGGGGGCTGATACGCAGTATTTT.

Many counts were recorded for this clonotype. The chain joins TRBV19 to TRBJ1-5; tentative D call: TRBD1 (5 bases). The CDR3 is 14 residues long. V lost 1 base and J lost 3, with 7 bases in between. Germline-derived CDR1 and CDR2 are LNHDA and SQIVND (reference sequence). CDR3 residues: CASSIGQTNQPQHF. In DNA, the CDR3 is TGTGCCAGTAGTATAGGACAGACCAATCAGCCCCAGCATTTT.

In its sample, this clonotype was seen many times. The V gene is TRBV7-8, the J gene TRBJ1-1; 7 bases are shared with TRBD1. This CDR3 spans 15 amino acids. CDR1 and CDR2 from the germline V gene are SGHVS and FQNEAQ. Trimming took 0 bases from V and 8 from J; bases not matched to a gene: 9. The CDR3 spells CASSLATAGGYEAFF. CDR3 in DNA: TGTGCCAGCAGCTTAGCGACGGCAGGGGGTTACGAAGCTTTCTTT.

This chain links TRBV7-2 with TRBJ2-1; the match to TRBD2 covers 9 bases. V trimming: 3 bases; J trimming: 7 bases; junction bases outside the gene matches: 7. CDR1 is SGHTA and CDR2 is FQGNSA in the germline V gene. This CDR3 has 15 amino acids. CDR3 loop: CASSFAGGTRNEQFF. The CDR3 bases are TGTGCCAGCAGCTTCGCGGGAGGGACCCGAAATGAGCAGTTCTTC.